The 7 T cell receptor beta chains below were found in one sample sequenced in a study of T cell changes during pregnancy in multiple sclerosis. TCRdb's table, derived via immunoSEQ multiplex PCR, lists solely in-frame clones and lacks some. The data show approximately 52,000 clones, approximately 92% seen once. The source was CD4+ T cells from peripheral blood mononuclear cells, collected after pregnancy. These receptors came from a female donor with multiple sclerosis, enrolled in a pregnancy study.

The chain recombines TRBV6-6 with TRBJ2-5, with 8 bases aligning to TRBD1. The V and J ends lost 6 bases and 4 bases, in that order; junction bases with no gene match: 13. Germline CDR1 is MNHNY and CDR2 is SVGAGI (reference sequence). CDR3 length equals 16 residues. CDR3 protein: CASSPNRGKSVETQYF. DNA of the CDR3: TGTGCCAGCAGCCCAAACAGGGGGAAGTCGGTAGAGACCCAGTACTTC.

This chain uses TRBV5-4 with TRBJ2-5, with 7 bases aligning to TRBD2. This CDR3 region has 14 residues. Germline CDR1 SGHNT, CDR2 YYREEE (reference sequence). V lost 2 bases, J lost 2 bases, and 3 bases stayed unmatched. CDR3 sequence reads: CASSFPGGQETQYF. In nucleotides, the CDR3 is TGTGCCAGCAGCTTCCCGGGGGGACAAGAGACCCAGTACTTC.

This clone was seen a single time. The CDR3 here is CASSLQGSGSTDTQYF. The DNA of the CDR3 is TGTGCCAGCAGCCTCCAGGGCAGCGGGAGCACAGATACGCAGTATTTT. The rearrangement joins TRBV7-3 to TRBJ2-3; D may be TRBD2 (6 bases). CDR1 is SGHTA, CDR2 FQGTGA, per germline. This CDR3 is built from 16 residues. V dropped 5 bases and J dropped 0 bases, with 15 bases sitting between them. Based on the CDR3 plus reference TRBV7-3 and TRBJ2-3, the full variable domain is GAGVSQTPSNKVTEKGKYVELRCDPISGHTALYWYRQSLGQGPEFLIYFQGTGAADDSGLPNDRFFAVRPEGSVSTLKIQRTERGDSAVYLCASSLQGSGSTDTQYFGPGTRLTVL.

In its sample, this clone was seen once. V gene TRBV7-2 combines with J gene TRBJ2-3; a possible D gene is TRBD1 (6 bases). The V end was cut by 3 bases, the J end by 5 bases, with 12 bases between. Germline CDR1 SGHTA, CDR2 FQGNSA. The CDR3 is made up of 14 amino acids. CDR3 residues: CASSLQGQVDTQYF. CDR3 DNA: TGTGCCAGCAGCTTGCAGGGGCAGGTAGATACGCAGTATTTT.

The genes are TRBV18 and TRBJ2-3, with D perhaps matching TRBD2 (6 bases). The CDR3 totals 14 residues. Germline V lookup: CDR1 KGHSH, CDR2 LQKENI. The V gene lost 2 bases and the J gene lost 0 bases, with 6 bases spanning the gap. The CDR3 spells CASSPGTSTDTQYF. DNA for the CDR3: TGTGCCAGCTCACCAGGGACTAGCACAGATACGCAGTATTTT.

The CDR3 DNA reads TGTGCCAGCAGCTCAAGCAGGGGAAACACTGAAGCTTTCTTT. Translated, it gives CASSSSRGNTEAFF. The V and J genes are TRBV11-3 and TRBJ1-1; weak D call: TRBD1 (6 bases). The ends were cut back, 4 bases at V and 2 bases at J, with 11 bases in the middle. There are 14 residues in the CDR3. Germline CDR1 SGHNT, CDR2 YENEEA.

CDR3 loop: CASQGQQNTEAFF. For the CDR3, the DNA is TGTGCCAGCCAGGGACAGCAGAACACTGAAGCTTTCTTT. The rearrangement joins TRBV6-5 to TRBJ1-1; 7 bases map to TRBD1. V shed 8 bases, J shed 1 base, and the junction held 4 bases outside the gene matches. CDR1 and CDR2 from the germline V gene are MNHEY and SVGAGI. The length of the CDR3 is 13 residues.